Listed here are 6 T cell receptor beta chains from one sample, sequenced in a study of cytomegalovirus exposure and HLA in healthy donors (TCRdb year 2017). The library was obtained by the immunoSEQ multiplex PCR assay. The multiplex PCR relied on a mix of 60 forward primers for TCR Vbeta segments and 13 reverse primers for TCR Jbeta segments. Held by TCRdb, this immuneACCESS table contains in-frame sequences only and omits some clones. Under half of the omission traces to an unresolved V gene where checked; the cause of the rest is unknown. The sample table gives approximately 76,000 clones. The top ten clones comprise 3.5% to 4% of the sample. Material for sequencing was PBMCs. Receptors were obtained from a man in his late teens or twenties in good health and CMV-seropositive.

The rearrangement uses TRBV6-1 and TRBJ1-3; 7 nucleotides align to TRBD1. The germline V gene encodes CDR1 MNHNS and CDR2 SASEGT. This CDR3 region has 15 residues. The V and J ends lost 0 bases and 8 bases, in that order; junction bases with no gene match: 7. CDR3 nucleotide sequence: TGTGCCAGCAGTGAAGCGGACAGGAGGGGGGACACCATATATTTT. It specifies CASSEADRRGDTIYF.

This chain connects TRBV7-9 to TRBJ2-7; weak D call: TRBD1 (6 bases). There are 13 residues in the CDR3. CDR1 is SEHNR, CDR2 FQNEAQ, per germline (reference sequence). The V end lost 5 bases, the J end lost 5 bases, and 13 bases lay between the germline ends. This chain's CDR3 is CASSDRLLHEQYF. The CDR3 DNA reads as TGTGCCAGCAGCGACAGGTTGCTTCACGAGCAGTACTTC.

CDR3 sequence reads: CASSETGTGATEAFF. CDR3 sequence (DNA): TGTGCCAGCAGTGAGACCGGGACAGGGGCCACTGAAGCTTTCTTT. This chain uses TRBV6-1 with TRBJ1-1; 10 positions agree with TRBD1. Germline trimming cut 3 bases from V and 4 bases from J; bases unmatched to any gene: 5. CDR1 and CDR2 (germline): MNHNS, SASEGT. This CDR3 comprises 15 residues.

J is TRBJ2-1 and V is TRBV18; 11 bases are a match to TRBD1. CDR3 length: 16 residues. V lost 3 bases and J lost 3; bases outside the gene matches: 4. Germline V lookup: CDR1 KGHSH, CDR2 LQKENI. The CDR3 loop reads CASSPSGTGGYNEQFF. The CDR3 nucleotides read TGTGCCAGCTCACCTTCCGGGACAGGGGGCTACAATGAGCAGTTCTTC.

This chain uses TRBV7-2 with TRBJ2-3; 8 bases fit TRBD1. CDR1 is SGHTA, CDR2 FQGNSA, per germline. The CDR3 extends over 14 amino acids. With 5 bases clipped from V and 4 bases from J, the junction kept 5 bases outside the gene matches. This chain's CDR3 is CASSGWTGPDTQYF. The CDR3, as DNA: TGTGCCAGCAGCGGTTGGACAGGGCCAGATACGCAGTATTTT.

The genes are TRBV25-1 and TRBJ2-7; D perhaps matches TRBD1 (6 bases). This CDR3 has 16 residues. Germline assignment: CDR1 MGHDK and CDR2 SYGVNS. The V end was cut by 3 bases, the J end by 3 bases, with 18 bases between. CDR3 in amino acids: CASSETGIQGRYEQYF. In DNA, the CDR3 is TGTGCCAGCAGTGAGACCGGGATACAGGGCCGCTACGAGCAGTACTTC.